This T cell receptor beta chain was recovered during a study of response to subunit inactivated influenza vaccine. This clonotype has just a few counts. What it binds is not known. TCRdb re-derived calls from the RT-PCR reads in MiXCR, one entry per CDR3 protein. Seen here are about 650,000 distinct CDR3 sequences, 14% observed once, and the top ten hold about 7.6%. Study-wide findings and caveats: The authors put forward the suggestion that each seasonal influenza vaccination may bring in only a limited number of new T cells.

The CDR3 length is 19 residues. V lost 3 bases and J lost 0; bases outside the gene matches: 11. In germline, CDR1 is KGHDR, CDR2 SFDVKD. The chain joins TRBV24-1 to TRBJ2-1; TRBD1 matches 9 bases. The clonotype was recovered from a man aged 50 to 59 who received an inactivated influenza vaccine. This material consisted of PBMCs from blood, taken roughly 2 weeks before vaccination. The CDR3 loop is CATSDPGQGNMRSYNEQFF. CDR3 DNA: TGTGCCACCAGTGATCCGGGACAGGGAAATATGCGCTCCTACAATGAGCAGTTCTTC.